This T cell receptor beta chain derives from a study of vaccination and CD4 T cells after COVID-19. In the study overall: Drawing of post-COVID samples took place a median 101 days after diagnosis (range 35 to 161). The study sampled a few convalescent patients at day 14 and again at days 161 to 241 post-vaccination. General study points: Analysis of convalescent patients found that 304 of 307 vaccine-specific clones were spike mono-reactive.

V trimming: 8 bases; J trimming: 6 bases; junction bases outside the gene matches: 6. CDR3 length equals 12 residues. Germline V gene lookup returns CDR1 MDHEN and CDR2 SYDVKM. The table lists this clonotype with a few counts. What it binds is not known. Sequencing of DNA taken from cultured CD4+ T cells relied on the Oncomine TCR Beta short-read assay. In this case, cultured CD4+ T cells provided the extracted genomic DNA. From the PCR reads, TCRdb called clonotypes with MiXCR, one entry per CDR3 protein. Of about 22,000 distinct CDR3 sequences in the sample, about 35% were seen once. Time point here: late sampling 161 to 241 days after vaccination in three convalescent patients. The treatment was: roughly ten-day PBMC culture with coronavirus spike peptide pools or control peptides (ViraFEST assay).

The clonotype comes from a human donor who had recovered from COVID-19. This material consisted of CD4+ T cells from blood, cultured in vitro, taken about 7 months after SARS-CoV-2 vaccination. This chain connects TRBV28 to TRBJ1-1; TRBD1 matches at 7 bases. In DNA form, the CDR3 reads TGTGCCAGCCAACAGGGGTTTGCTGAAGCTTTCTTT. Translation gives CASQQGFAEAFF.